Presented here are 26 T cell receptor beta chains from one specimen sequenced in a study of post-analysis software for immune sequencing data. Study-wide results and limits: A handful of TRBV segments were significantly more frequent in patients than in controls. TRBV5-6, TRBV5-1 and TRBV20-1 were among these segments.

The library was made from cDNA and included unique molecular identifiers. TCRdb independently ran MiXCR on the PCR reads; one entry per CDR3 protein. This table has about 190,000 distinct CDR3 sequences, around 30% appearing once. Antigens of these TCRs are unknown. The sequenced sample consisted of blood. These receptors came from a girl aged 2 to 17 with multiple sclerosis.

The chain is built from TRBV20-1 and TRBJ2-1; no reliable D call. The CDR3 totals 11 residues. The germline V gene encodes CDR1 DFQATT and CDR2 SNEGSKA (reference sequence). The V end lost 5 bases, the J end lost 8 bases, and 10 bases lay between the germline ends. CDR3 sequence: CSAGKGDEQFF. The CDR3 DNA is TGCAGTGCTGGTAAGGGCGATGAGCAGTTCTTC.

The chain employs TRBV12-3 or TRBV12-4 and TRBJ1-4; TRBD1 is a possible D gene (5 bases). The CDR3 has 16 amino acids. Trimming pared 4 bases from V and 3 bases from J, leaving 15 bases between. CDR3: CASSSATGWANEKLFF. CDR3 DNA sequence: TGTGCCAGCAGTTCCGCCACAGGTTGGGCTAATGAAAAACTGTTTTTT.

The rearrangement links TRBV10-2 to TRBJ2-5; D is unclear. CDR3 length: 13 amino acids. Germline V gives CDR1 WSHSY, CDR2 SAAADI. With 7 bases removed from V and 1 base from J, the gap between germline ends came to 10 bases. CDR3 region: CASTEQIQETQYF. For the CDR3, the DNA is TGCGCCAGCACCGAGCAGATCCAAGAGACCCAGTACTTC.

This clonotype was detected ten times or more. This sequence joins TRBV5-1 and TRBJ2-7, with D perhaps TRBD2 (5 bases). The CDR3 spans 14 residues. The V gene's germline CDR1 is SGHRS and CDR2 YFSETQ. The V gene lost 3 bases and the J gene lost 0 bases, with 10 bases spanning the gap. The DNA for the CDR3 is TGCGCCAGCAGCTATGAGGGTACCTCCTACGAGCAGTACTTC. Protein: CASSYEGTSYEQYF. Full variable domain (missing parts from reference TRBV5-1 and TRBJ2-7): KAGVTQTPRYLIKTRGQQVTLSCSPISGHRSVSWYQQTPGQGLQFLFEYFSETQRNKGNFPGRFSGRQFSNSRSEMNVSTLELGDSALYLCASSYEGTSYEQYFGPGTRLTVT.

This clonotype occurred many times. The chain carries TRBV20-1 and TRBJ2-7; D remains unclear. There are 14 residues in the CDR3. Germline CDR1 reads DFQATT; CDR2 reads SNEGSKA (reference sequence). V was clipped by 6 bases and J by 2 bases, with 17 bases between them. DNA for the CDR3: TGCAGTGCCCCGGATCGCGTCTTTACCTACGAGCAGTACTTC. Its protein is CSAPDRVFTYEQYF.

This clonotype was recorded a few times. The genes are TRBV5-4 and TRBJ1-1; D not resolved. V lost 3 bases, J lost 9 bases, and 12 bases lay in between. The CDR3 loop spans 12 amino acids. Germline V CDR1 and CDR2: SGHNT, YYREEE (reference sequence). The CDR3 spells CASSSQDSKAFF. The CDR3 coding sequence is TGTGCCAGCAGCTCCCAAGATTCGAAAGCTTTCTTT.

This clonotype was seen more than once but under ten times. The rearrangement joins TRBV4-2 to TRBJ2-5; D may be TRBD2 (6 bases). V shed 1 base and J shed 0 bases, with 6 bases lying between them. The CDR3 runs to 14 residues. CDR1 is LGHNA and CDR2 is YNFKEQ in the germline V gene. The CDR3, as DNA: TGTGCCAGCAGCCAAGGGGGGGACCAAGAGACCCAGTACTTC. As protein: CASSQGGDQETQYF.

This clonotype has a count of ten or more. This chain uses TRBV28 with TRBJ2-7; 8 bases align to TRBD1. The CDR3 contains 15 residues. Germline assignment: CDR1 MDHEN and CDR2 SYDVKM. V was pared by 6 bases and J by 3 bases, with 10 bases of the junction left unmatched. The CDR3 reads CASSRMTGVLYEQYF. In DNA, the CDR3 is TGTGCCAGCAGCCGCATGACAGGGGTCCTCTACGAGCAGTACTTC.

V gene TRBV30 combines with J gene TRBJ2-4; 9 bases are a match to TRBD2. The end of the DNA aligns better with TRBJ2-7, so the J call may be wrong. The CDR3 is made up of 15 amino acids. Germline lookup yields CDR1 GTSNPN and CDR2 SVGIG (reference sequence). The CDR3 DNA sequence: TGTGCCTGGAGTCCCGATAGCGGGAGAGCCTACGAGCAGTACTTC. Amino acids: CAWSPDSGRAYEQYF.

This clonotype was counted only a few times. V usage is TRBV28 and J usage is TRBJ2-1; the match to TRBD2 covers 8 bases. V trimming: 5 bases; J trimming: 2 bases; junction bases outside the gene matches: 5. This CDR3 has 15 residues. Per germline, CDR1 MDHEN and CDR2 SYDVKM. This chain's CDR3 is CASSLRTSPYNEQFF. CDR3 nucleotide sequence: TGTGCCAGCAGTCTACGGACTAGCCCCTACAATGAGCAGTTCTTC.

This clonotype occurred many times. This chain joins TRBV29-1 and TRBJ1-2; D is possibly TRBD1 (5 bases). The CDR3 length is 15 residues. The V end was cut by 3 bases, the J end by 2 bases, with 16 bases between. Germline V gives CDR1 SQVTM, CDR2 ANQGSEA. CDR3 region: CSVEGPWGENYGYTF. The CDR3 nucleotides are TGCAGCGTTGAGGGGCCCTGGGGCGAGAACTATGGCTACACCTTC.

The V gene is TRBV7-3, the J gene TRBJ1-4; D call uncertain. The CDR3 loop spans 15 amino acids. Per the germline V gene, CDR1 is SGHTA and CDR2 is FQGTGA. Trimming removed 5 bases from V and 7 bases from J, with 17 bases in between. This CDR3 reads CASSPPGRNGEKLFF. The CDR3, as DNA: TGTGCCAGCAGCCCCCCGGGGAGGAACGGTGAAAAACTGTTTTTT.

For this clonotype: A much larger clone lies one base from this, so it may be a read error. This rearrangement joins TRBV20-1 to TRBJ1-2; D uncertain. V lost 7 bases and J lost 0, with 15 bases in between. Germline-derived CDR1 and CDR2 are DFQATT and SNEGSKA (reference sequence). This CDR3 is built from 14 residues. CDR3 DNA sequence: TGCAGTGTTAGTGACGTCCAGACTAACTATGGCTACACCTTC. This translates into CSVSDVQTNYGYTF.

To note about this clonotype: Compared with germline, one end of the junction differs, possibly owing to a read error. The rearrangement links TRBV27 to TRBJ1-5, with D possibly TRBD1 on 6 matching bases. Germline CDR1 and CDR2: MNHEY and SMNVEV (reference sequence). The CDR3 runs to 14 residues. The DNA for the CDR3 is TGTACCAGCAGTCGACTAGGGGGAAATCAGCCCCAGCATTTT. Translating gives CTSSRLGGNQPQHF.

The chain joins TRBV13 to TRBJ2-7, with D unclear. Germline V CDR1 and CDR2: PRHDT, FYEKMQ (reference sequence). V was pared by 2 bases and J by 2 bases, with 4 bases between. The CDR3 totals 12 residues. The CDR3 DNA is TGTGCCAGCAGCTTAAATGCCTACGAGCAGTACTTC. It specifies CASSLNAYEQYF.

This clonotype appeared a few times. The genes are TRBV5-5 and TRBJ1-1; D unclear. V gave up 4 bases and J gave up 4 bases, with 17 bases separating them. The germline V gene encodes CDR1 SGHKS and CDR2 YYEKEE (reference sequence). The CDR3 length is 15 residues. In nucleotides, the CDR3 is TGTGCCAGCAGCGTGGAGTTGGGGTCGGGCACTGAAGCTTTCTTT. Translation gives CASSVELGSGTEAFF. The full variable domain, rest sourced from reference TRBV5-5 and TRBJ1-1, is DAGVTQSPTHLIKTRGQQVTLRCSPISGHKSVSWYQQVLGQGPQFIFQYYEKEERGRGNFPDRFSARQFPNYSSELNVNALLLGDSALYLCASSVELGSGTEAFFGQGTRLTVV.

This clonotype was recorded many times. The chain couples TRBV28 to TRBJ2-7; D perhaps matches TRBD1 (5 bases). V shed 8 bases and J shed 9 bases, with 14 bases lying between them. This CDR3 spans 11 amino acids. Germline values: CDR1 MDHEN, CDR2 SYDVKM. CDR3 region: CASHQGYGQYF. CDR3 DNA: TGTGCCAGCCATCAGGGCTATGGGCAGTACTTC.

The chain has TRBV7-2 and TRBJ2-1; TRBD1 or TRBD2 may be the D gene (7 bases each). Germline V lookup: CDR1 SGHTA, CDR2 FQGNSA. V lost 5 bases to trimming and J lost 4 bases, with 18 bases between them. This CDR3 has 16 amino acids. CDR3 sequence (DNA): TGTGCCAGCAGCCCAAGACTAGCAGGGGGGTACAATGAGCAGTTCTTC. It is translated as CASSPRLAGGYNEQFF.

This clonotype was detected ten times or more. The chain combines TRBV5-1 with TRBJ2-5, with D possibly being TRBD2 (6 bases). Germline V gene lookup returns CDR1 SGHRS and CDR2 YFSETQ. Trimming took off 5 bases at V and 6 bases at J, with 23 bases between the two ends. The CDR3 has 16 amino acids. The DNA for the CDR3 is TGCGCCAGCAGTCTGAGCGGCAGGGAGGTTTGGAAGACCCAGTACTTC. Translating gives CASSLSGREVWKTQYF.

This rearrangement joins TRBV14 to TRBJ2-2; D remains ambiguous. The CDR3 consists of 12 residues. Per the germline V gene, CDR1 is SGHDN and CDR2 is FVKESK. V was shortened by 3 bases and J by 3 bases, with 2 bases between the two germline ends. The DNA of the CDR3 is TGTGCCAGCAGCCAGTACACCGGGGAGCTGTTTTTT. Translation: CASSQYTGELFF.

This clonotype was picked up a small number of times. The gene calls are TRBV7-2 and TRBJ1-6; D uncertain. Germline V gene sequence: CDR1 SGHTA, CDR2 FQGNSA. The CDR3 loop spans 16 amino acids. V dropped 5 bases and J dropped 0 bases, with 11 bases sitting between them. CDR3 sequence: CASSPRLSSYNSPLHF. CDR3 nucleotide sequence: TGTGCCAGCAGCCCACGCCTGAGCTCCTATAATTCACCCCTCCACTTT.

This clonotype was recorded many times. The chain is built from TRBV7-2 and TRBJ2-1, with D unclear. CDR1 and CDR2 from the germline V gene are SGHTA and FQGNSA. The V end lost 10 bases, the J end lost 0 bases, and 10 bases lay between the germline ends. This CDR3 is 13 amino acids long. CDR3 amino acids: CAIRKSSYNEQFF. The CDR3 region has the DNA TGTGCCATCAGGAAAAGCTCCTACAATGAGCAGTTCTTC.

This sequence joins TRBV6-6 and TRBJ1-6; TRBD1 matches at 8 bases. There are 17 residues in the CDR3. V trimming: 5 bases; J trimming: 5 bases; junction bases outside the gene matches: 11. Germline V gene lookup returns CDR1 MNHNY and CDR2 SVGAGI (reference sequence). The CDR3 nucleotides read TGTGCCAGCAGTCGTGGACAGGGATCGACCGATAATTCACCCCTCCACTTT. Translating it yields CASSRGQGSTDNSPLHF.

The sample holds a few counts of this clonotype. This chain connects TRBV12-3 or TRBV12-4 to TRBJ2-6; D might be TRBD2 (5 bases). The length of the CDR3 is 16 residues. V was clipped by 5 bases and J by 3 bases, with 14 bases between them. The CDR3 sequence: CASSPWPGSGANVLTF. CDR3 DNA sequence: TGTGCCAGCAGTCCCTGGCCGGGGAGTGGGGCCAACGTCCTGACTTTC.

This clonotype was seen a handful of times. A much larger clone differs by one base, so this may be a read error. The chain carries TRBV6-5 and TRBJ2-1, with no clear D. Germline values: CDR1 MNHEY, CDR2 SVGAGI. The CDR3 contains 15 residues. Trimming left V 6 bases short and J 7 bases short, with 19 bases between. CDR3 sequence: CASSRMRYSRNEQFF. CDR3 DNA sequence: TGTGCCAGCAGCCGTATGAGATATAGTAGGAATGAGCAGTTCTTC.

This clonotype was seen ten or more times. This chain joins TRBV7-8 and TRBJ2-3; 15 bases match TRBD2. V shed 4 bases and J 0 bases; nucleotides not matched to a gene: 5. This CDR3 region has 18 residues. The germline V gene has CDR1 SGHVS and CDR2 FQNEAQ. The CDR3 DNA follows: TGTGCCAGCAGCTCAGGGACTAGCGGGGGGTCTAGCACAGATACGCAGTATTTT. Residues: CASSSGTSGGSSTDTQYF.